Below are 9 T cell receptor beta chains sequenced from a single sample in a study of CD8 T cells in ankylosing spondylitis. General study findings and limits: A TCR beta motif of under ten highly homologous variants appeared characteristic of ankylosing spondylitis blood.

TCRdb reanalysed the 5' RACE reads using MiXCR and keeps one entry per CDR3 protein. Of approximately 520,000 distinct CDR3 sequences in the sample, approximately 5% were seen once. For these receptors, no antigen is known. The sample taken for sequencing was blood, either unsorted or a sorted T cell fraction (not recorded which). The receptors stem from a male donor with ankylosing spondylitis.

This clonotype came up many times. The chain is built from TRBV20-1 and TRBJ1-4; 7 bases fit TRBD1. Germline-derived CDR1 and CDR2 are DFQATT and SNEGSKA (reference sequence). With 7 bases clipped from V and 4 bases from J, the junction kept 3 bases outside the gene matches. This CDR3 contains 12 residues. The CDR3 spells CSVGQDNEKLFF. The CDR3 region has the DNA TGCAGTGTCGGACAGGATAATGAAAAACTGTTTTTT.

Turning to this clonotype: With a much larger clone just one base away, this may be a read error. V is TRBV28 and J is TRBJ2-5; 7 bases are shared with TRBD1. Germline V gene sequence: CDR1 MDHEN, CDR2 SYDVKM. CDR3 length: 14 amino acids. In DNA form, the CDR3 reads TGTGCCCGCAGGGAGACAGGGATTGGAGAGACCCAGTACTTC. Its translation is CARRETGIGETQYF. The full variable domain, completed using reference TRBV28 and TRBJ2-5, is DVKVTQSSRYLVKRTGEKVFLECVQDMDHENMFWYRQDPGLGLRLIYFSYDVKMKEKGDIPEGYSVSREKKERFSLILESASTNQTSMYLCARRETGIGETQYFGPGTRLLVL.

This clonotype was found many times. The chain links TRBV5-1 to TRBJ2-3, with TRBD2 matching 11 bases. The V gene end was trimmed by 4 bases and the J gene end by 4 bases; junction bases not matched to a gene: 5. CDR1 and CDR2 (germline): SGHRS, YFSETQ. The CDR3 covers 15 residues. CDR3 region: CASSVAGGPPDTQYF. DNA for the CDR3: TGCGCCAGCAGCGTAGCGGGAGGGCCTCCAGATACGCAGTATTTT. Supplemented by reference TRBV5-1 and TRBJ2-3, the full variable domain reads KAGVTQTPRYLIKTRGQQVTLSCSPISGHRSVSWYQQTPGQGLQFLFEYFSETQRNKGNFPGRFSGRQFSNSRSEMNVSTLELGDSALYLCASSVAGGPPDTQYFGPGTRLTVL.

There are many counts of this clonotype. This chain joins TRBV20-1 and TRBJ1-1; D is undetermined. The germline gives CDR1 DFQATT, CDR2 SNEGSKA (reference sequence). The CDR3 is 13 residues long. With 2 bases removed from V and 1 base from J, the gap between germline ends came to 8 bases. The CDR3 bases are TGCAGTGCTAGAACCGGACGGAACACTGAAGCTTTCTTT. This codes for CSARTGRNTEAFF.

This clonotype has a count of ten or more. This chain uses TRBV6-2 or TRBV6-3 with TRBJ2-7; TRBD1 might be the D (6 bases). CDR3 length equals 15 residues. In germline, CDR1 is MNHEY, CDR2 SVGEGT. Trimming removed 2 bases from V and 3 bases from J, with 14 bases in between. CDR3 region: CASSYRGSLGYEQYF. The DNA for the CDR3 is TGTGCCAGCAGTTACAGGGGGTCGCTGGGCTACGAGCAGTACTTC.

In this sample, this clonotype turned up many times. The chain links TRBV7-2 to TRBJ1-2, with unresolved D. The CDR3 consists of 16 residues. Germline assignment: CDR1 SGHTA and CDR2 FQGNSA. V gave up 1 base and J gave up 5 bases, with 17 bases separating them. The CDR3: CASSLVGGYMEYGYTF. The CDR3 region has the DNA TGTGCCAGCAGCTTAGTGGGCGGTTATATGGAATATGGCTACACCTTC.

This clonotype was observed many times. The chain recombines TRBV9 with TRBJ2-1; D not resolved. CDR1 is SGDLS and CDR2 is YYNGEE in the germline V gene. The CDR3 totals 13 residues. The ends were cut back, 3 bases at V and 7 bases at J, with 11 bases in the middle. CDR3 sequence (DNA): TGTGCCAGCAGCGCACCGCCTGGGAATGAGCAGTTCTTC. Translating gives CASSAPPGNEQFF.

This clonotype was counted many times. This rearrangement joins TRBV7-2 to TRBJ2-7, with a possible D match to TRBD1 (5 bases). CDR1 and CDR2 from the germline V gene are SGHTA and FQGNSA. CDR3 length: 13 amino acids. The germline V and J ends were trimmed by 5 bases and 3 bases, with 11 bases remaining between them. Here the CDR3 reads CASSAQGDYEQYF. In DNA form, the CDR3 reads TGTGCCAGCAGCGCTCAAGGGGACTACGAGCAGTACTTC. The full variable domain, with the rest looked up from reference TRBV7-2 and TRBJ2-7, is GAGVSQSPSNKVTEKGKDVELRCDPISGHTALYWYRQSLGQGLEFLIYFQGNSAPDKSGLPSDRFSAERTGGSVSTLTIQRTQQEDSAVYLCASSAQGDYEQYFGPGTRLTVT.

This clonotype was seen at least ten times. The chain uses TRBV20-1 and TRBJ2-7; no reliable D call. This CDR3 comprises 13 residues. The V end lost 1 base, the J end lost 2 bases, and 9 bases lay between the germline ends. Germline CDR1 and CDR2: DFQATT and SNEGSKA (reference sequence). CDR3 in amino acids: CSARATRAYEQYF. The CDR3 DNA reads TGCAGTGCTAGAGCGACCAGAGCCTACGAGCAGTACTTC.